The rows below give T cell receptor beta chains drawn from one sample of a study of cytomegalovirus exposure and HLA in healthy donors. Here immunoSEQ multiplex PCR was the method, and the copy in TCRdb shows in-frame clones only, minus some. The profile shows about 120,000 clones, 75% to 85% of them singletons. The sequenced material came from PBMCs. The receptors come from a man between 25 and 39 years old in good health and CMV-seropositive. Both conserved end residues are part of each CDR3. Each record gives: V gene, D gene, J gene, clone size, CDR3 protein, CDR3 DNA. A D gene is named only where the DNA matches it firmly. Expanded clones get a size class; other rows say once, few or many, or leave the size out.

TRBV5-4,.,TRBJ2-7,.,CASSLNSGRHRLAYEQYF,TGTGCCAGCAGCTTGAACTCTGGTCGTCACAGGCTCGCCTACGAGCAGTACTTC
TRBV7-9,.,TRBJ2-5,.,CASMGGVGETQYF,TGTGCCAGTATGGGGGGAGTCGGAGAGACCCAGTACTTC
TRBV15,TRBD1,TRBJ1-2,few,CATRVTTGSNYGYTF,TGTGCCACCAGGGTGACGACAGGGTCTAACTATGGCTACACCTTC
TRBV4-1,.,TRBJ2-1,once,CASRAEAGSSYNEQFF,TGCGCCAGCAGGGCCGAGGCGGGGAGCTCCTACAATGAGCAGTTCTTC
TRBV4-2,TRBD1,TRBJ1-1,.,CASSRKSGTGGGGTEAFF,TGTGCCAGCAGCCGAAAATCCGGGACAGGGGGCGGAGGCACTGAAGCTTTCTTT
TRBV27,.,TRBJ1-5,.,CASSFRGQPQHF,TGTGCCAGCAGTTTCCGAGGTCAGCCCCAGCATTTT
TRBV7-3,.,TRBJ2-5,.,CASSPGRMQTQYF,TGTGCCAGCAGCCCAGGGAGGATGCAGACCCAGTACTTC
TRBV7-9,TRBD1,TRBJ2-2,.,CASSLSGRGHHTGELFF,TGTGCCAGCAGCTTAAGCGGCAGGGGGCATCATACCGGGGAGCTGTTTTTT
TRBV7-2,.,TRBJ2-7,.,CASSLDSIKYF,TGTGCCAGCAGCCTGGACTCGATTAAGTACTTC
TRBV7-9,.,TRBJ2-7,.,CASSFGGSYEQYF,TGTGCCAGCAGTTTCGGGGGCTCCTACGAGCAGTACTTC
TRBV7-3,TRBD1,TRBJ2-2,.,CASSRTGTGFPGELFF,TGTGCCAGCAGCCGAACCGGGACAGGGTTTCCCGGGGAGCTGTTTTTT
TRBV6-5,.,TRBJ1-1,.,CASSYTRGGAGTEAFF,TGTGCCAGCAGTTATACGCGAGGAGGGGCTGGCACTGAAGCTTTCTTT
TRBV19,.,TRBJ1-5,.,CASSIIRSGNQPQHF,TGTGCCAGTAGTATAATACGCTCAGGCAATCAGCCCCAGCATTTT
TRBV21-1,.,TRBJ2-5,once,CASTIIKDRGQETQYF,TGTGCCAGCACCATAATAAAGGACAGGGGGCAAGAGACCCAGTACTTC
TRBV7-9,.,TRBJ2-3,.,CASSLLGGTQYF,TGTGCCAGCAGTCTTCTGGGGGGAACGCAGTATTTT
TRBV4-3,TRBD1,TRBJ1-2,.,CASSPDRGTDYGYTF,TGCGCCAGCAGCCCAGACAGGGGAACGGACTATGGCTACACCTTC
TRBV19,TRBD1,TRBJ2-7,.,CASSPNIDRAHYEQYF,TGTGCCAGTAGTCCGAACATCGACAGGGCGCACTACGAGCAGTACTTC
TRBV30,.,TRBJ2-3,.,CAWSGYIDTQYF,TGTGCCTGGAGTGGTTATATCGATACGCAGTATTTT
TRBV2,.,TRBJ2-3,few,CASKGEHTQYF,TGTGCCAGCAAGGGGGAACATACGCAGTATTTT
TRBV5-1,.,TRBJ2-3,.,CASSLDWYNTDTQYF,TGCGCCAGCAGCTTGGACTGGTATAACACAGATACGCAGTATTTT
TRBV6-1,TRBD2,TRBJ2-5,.,CASSGRTSGGYQETQYF,TGTGCCAGCAGTGGAAGGACTAGCGGGGGATACCAAGAGACCCAGTACTTC
TRBV5-4,.,TRBJ1-2,.,CASSPAGSGYTF,TGTGCCAGCAGCCCTGCGGGGTCTGGCTACACCTTC
TRBV7-2,.,TRBJ1-1,few,CASSLLRGGGEAFF,TGTGCCAGCAGCTTATTGCGGGGAGGTGGTGAAGCTTTCTTT
TRBV28,.,TRBJ2-3,once,CASSLPLGTVSYF,TGTGCCAGCAGTCTCCCTCTAGGCACGGTCTCGTATTTT
TRBV4-2,.,TRBJ1-6,few,CASSQGTENSPLHF,TGTGCCAGCAGCCAAGGGACAGAAAATTCACCCCTCCACTTT
TRBV19,TRBD1,TRBJ1-6,.,CASSIRTGKIGNSPLHF,TGTGCCAGTAGTATAAGGACAGGGAAAATCGGAAATTCACCCCTCCACTTT
TRBV28,TRBD1,TRBJ1-1,.,CASSRTGDDTEAFF,TGTGCCAGCAGTCGGACAGGGGACGACACTGAAGCTTTCTTT
TRBV11-3,.,TRBJ2-3,.,CASTQIPESTDTQYF,TGTGCCAGCACCCAAATTCCGGAGAGCACAGATACGCAGTATTTT
TRBV4-3,.,TRBJ2-7,.,CASSQDLGSRSYEQYF,TGCGCCAGCAGCCAAGATCTGGGTAGCCGATCCTACGAGCAGTACTTC